The 27 T cell receptor beta chains below all came from one sample that was sequenced in a study of blood T cell repertoires in COVID-19. Here immunoSEQ multiplex PCR was the method, and the copy in TCRdb shows in-frame clones only, minus some. The data show over 200,000 clones, over 75% seen once. Specimen: peripheral blood. The receptors originated from a human donor in a cohort sampled during active COVID-19.

V is TRBV10-3 and J is TRBJ2-1, with 8 bases lining up with TRBD2. Per germline, CDR1 ENHRY and CDR2 SYGVKD. The V segment lost 8 bases and the J segment 9 bases; nucleotides outside the gene matches: 9. The CDR3 is made up of 13 amino acids. This CDR3 is CAISPGGPVEQFF. The CDR3 bases are TGTGCCATCTCGCCGGGAGGGCCGGTTGAGCAGTTCTTC.

In nucleotides, the CDR3 is TGTGCCAGCAGTGAAAATAGGGCTAGCGGGAGCTTGCGAGGAGGGGAGACCCAGTACTTC. It is translated as CASSENRASGSLRGGETQYF. The gene calls are TRBV2 and TRBJ2-5; TRBD2 matches 10 bases. The CDR3 is made up of 20 amino acids. V lost 2 bases, J lost 5 bases, and 20 bases stayed unmatched. Germline-derived CDR1 and CDR2 are SNHLY and FYNNEI.

The rearrangement uses TRBV5-4 and TRBJ1-2, with 9 bases identical to TRBD1. This CDR3 contains 12 residues. J gave up 6 bases and V 5 bases, and 2 bases lay outside the gene matches. Germline V CDR1 and CDR2: SGHNT, YYREEE (reference sequence). The CDR3 nucleotides are TGTGCCAGCAGTTACAGGGGGCATGGCTACACCTTC. This codes for CASSYRGHGYTF.

The chain couples TRBV9 to TRBJ1-1, with 7 bases lining up with TRBD1. Losses at the gene ends were 3 bases for V and 1 base for J; bases not matched to a gene: 3. CDR1 and CDR2 (germline): SGDLS, YYNGEE. The CDR3 totals 14 residues. Here the CDR3 reads CASSGGQKNTEAFF. For the CDR3, the DNA is TGTGCCAGCAGCGGGGGACAGAAGAACACTGAAGCTTTCTTT.

The chain uses TRBV4-2 and TRBJ2-7, with 7 positions matching TRBD2. The CDR3 has 16 residues. The junction had 6 bases not matched to a gene; V was cut back by 0 bases and J by 1 base. Germline V gene sequence: CDR1 LGHNA, CDR2 YNFKEQ. The CDR3 region has the DNA TGTGCCAGCAGCCAAGATGGACTAGGGATTTCCTACGAGCAGTACTTC. Protein: CASSQDGLGISYEQYF.

The rearrangement links TRBV4-3 to TRBJ2-3, with 10 bases fitting TRBD2. Per the germline V gene, CDR1 is LGHNA and CDR2 is YSLEER. With V trimmed by 0 bases and J by 4 bases, 7 bases remained unmatched. CDR3 size: 17 residues. The CDR3 protein is CASSQDGLAGEADTQYF. In DNA, the CDR3 is TGCGCCAGCAGCCAAGACGGTCTAGCGGGAGAGGCAGATACGCAGTATTTT.

This clone was recorded once. The chain recombines TRBV7-3 with TRBJ1-1, with D hard to call. The CDR3 is made up of 13 amino acids. The V gene's germline CDR1 is SGHTA and CDR2 FQGTGA. V was shortened by 2 bases and J by 6 bases, with 10 bases between the two germline ends. In DNA form, the CDR3 reads TGTGCCAGCAGCTTAGGGCAGTCGCCTGAAGCTTTCTTT. This codes for CASSLGQSPEAFF. The entire variable domain, with the rest obtained from reference TRBV7-3 and TRBJ1-1, is as follows: GAGVSQTPSNKVTEKGKYVELRCDPISGHTALYWYRQSLGQGPEFLIYFQGTGAADDSGLPNDRFFAVRPEGSVSTLKIQRTERGDSAVYLCASSLGQSPEAFFGQGTRLTVV.

The chain carries TRBV9 and TRBJ2-7, with D perhaps TRBD1 (6 bases). This CDR3 is built from 14 residues. Germline CDR1 reads SGDLS; CDR2 reads YYNGEE. V shed 0 bases and J shed 2 bases, with 9 bases lying between them. This chain's CDR3 is CASSVGRGTYEQYF. CDR3 coding DNA: TGTGCCAGCAGCGTAGGCAGGGGCACCTACGAGCAGTACTTC. Supplemented by reference TRBV9 and TRBJ2-7, the full variable domain reads DSGVTQTPKHLITATGQRVTLRCSPRSGDLSVYWYQQSLDQGLQFLIQYYNGEERAKGNILERFSAQQFPDLHSELNLSSLELGDSALYFCASSVGRGTYEQYFGPGTRLTVT.

This clone is a singleton in its sample. The chain recombines TRBV5-5 with TRBJ1-2; 9 bases match TRBD1. This CDR3 is built from 13 residues. The germline gives CDR1 SGHKS, CDR2 YYEKEE (reference sequence). V trimming: 4 bases; J trimming: 8 bases; junction bases outside the gene matches: 6. DNA of the CDR3: TGTGCCAGCAGCCAATCCGACAGGGGGGGCTACACCTTC. This encodes CASSQSDRGGYTF.

The rearrangement uses TRBV7-9 and TRBJ2-6; 7 positions match TRBD1. Losses at the gene ends were 1 base for V and 2 bases for J; bases not matched to a gene: 2. Germline V gives CDR1 SEHNR, CDR2 FQNEAQ (reference sequence). The CDR3 covers 16 residues. The CDR3 sequence is CASSLVTGAGANVLTF. CDR3 bases: TGTGCCAGCAGCTTAGTCACAGGGGCTGGGGCCAACGTCCTGACTTTC.

In this sample, this clone turned up once. The genes are TRBV30 and TRBJ2-1, with D unclear. Trimming stripped 4 bases from V and 7 bases from J, with 11 bases between. Germline loops: CDR1 GTSNPN, CDR2 SVGIG (reference sequence). The CDR3 length is 12 residues. The CDR3 nucleotides are TGTGCCTGGACCTCCCTCCGGAATGAGCAGTTCTTC. This gives the protein CAWTSLRNEQFF. Based on the CDR3 plus reference TRBV30 and TRBJ2-1, the full variable domain is SQTIHQWPATLVQPVGSPLSLECTVEGTSNPNLYWYRQAAGRGLQLLFYSVGIGQISSEVPQNLSASRPQDRQFILSSKKLLLSDSGFYLCAWTSLRNEQFFGPGTRLTVL.

The chain couples TRBV27 to TRBJ2-7; maybe TRBD2 (6 bases). V lost 6 bases to trimming and J lost 3 bases, with 21 bases between them. This CDR3 has 16 amino acids. Germline CDR1 reads MNHEY; CDR2 reads SMNVEV (reference sequence). The CDR3 protein is CASRPPLAVTVYEQYF. CDR3 DNA: TGTGCCAGCAGACCCCCATTAGCGGTTACAGTCTACGAGCAGTACTTC.

The rearrangement joins TRBV7-6 to TRBJ2-5; 10 positions agree with TRBD1. V lost 5 bases to trimming and J lost 1 base; unmatched junction nucleotides: 10. The CDR3 extends over 17 amino acids. Germline loops: CDR1 SGHVS, CDR2 FNYEAQ. The CDR3 reads CASSPRSGTGAQETQYF. In DNA, the CDR3 is TGTGCCAGCAGCCCCCGATCCGGGACAGGGGCCCAAGAGACCCAGTACTTC.

J is TRBJ2-7 and V is TRBV9; D is ambiguous. The CDR3 runs 10 residues. V lost 10 bases and J 7 bases, leaving 12 bases between the germline ends. The germline V gene encodes CDR1 SGDLS and CDR2 YYNGEE. As DNA, the CDR3 is TGTGCCGTACCCAACGGGGAGCAGTACTTC. Protein: CAVPNGEQYF.

The chain couples TRBV27 to TRBJ2-1, with 9 bases that match TRBD1. There are 15 residues in the CDR3. With V trimmed by 4 bases and J by 3 bases, 4 bases remained unmatched. Germline CDR1 is MNHEY and CDR2 is SMNVEV (reference sequence). The CDR3 loop reads CASSSWTGDYNEQFF. The CDR3, as DNA: TGTGCCAGCAGTTCATGGACAGGGGACTACAATGAGCAGTTCTTC.

V gene TRBV6-5 combines with J gene TRBJ2-5, with 8 bases that match TRBD1. There are 14 residues in the CDR3. The V gene's germline CDR1 is MNHEY and CDR2 SVGAGI. V lost 7 bases to trimming and J lost 4 bases; unmatched junction nucleotides: 8. CDR3: CASTIGTGGETQYF. The CDR3 DNA sequence: TGTGCCAGCACCATAGGTACAGGGGGAGAGACCCAGTACTTC.

The chain is built from TRBV5-4 and TRBJ1-3; D gene uncertain. Looked up from germline, CDR1 is SGHNT and CDR2 is YYREEE (reference sequence). The V end lost 0 bases, the J end lost 0 bases, and 13 bases lay between the germline ends. The CDR3 sequence is 17 residues long. CDR3 sequence (DNA): TGTGCCAGCAGCTTGGGCACTAGACGGGACTCTGGAAACACCATATATTTT. This encodes CASSLGTRRDSGNTIYF.

V and J are TRBV24-1 and TRBJ2-6, with D maybe TRBD2 (7 bases). There are 15 residues in the CDR3. With 4 bases removed from V and 8 bases from J, the gap between germline ends came to 14 bases. CDR1 KGHDR and CDR2 SFDVKD come from the germline V gene. The CDR3 is CATSDPGGRTNVLTF. The CDR3 DNA follows: TGTGCCACCAGTGACCCCGGGGGGCGTACCAACGTCCTGACTTTC.

This chain uses TRBV6-5 with TRBJ2-7; TRBD1 matches 11 bases. Germline assignment: CDR1 MNHEY and CDR2 SVGAGI. The CDR3 contains 14 residues. V gave up 7 bases and J gave up 3 bases; unmatched junction bases: 5. The CDR3: CASTQDRGHYEQYF. The CDR3 bases are TGTGCCAGCACCCAGGACAGGGGGCACTACGAGCAGTACTTC.

CDR3 DNA: TGTGCCAGCAGTGAGCATGGTGCGGGAGAGACAGATACGCAGTATTTT. Protein sequence: CASSEHGAGETDTQYF. V and J are TRBV6-2 or TRBV6-3 and TRBJ2-3; 7 nucleotides match TRBD2. V shed 5 bases, J shed 3 bases, and the junction held 11 bases outside the gene matches. The CDR3 loop spans 16 amino acids. Per the germline V gene, CDR1 is MNHEY and CDR2 is SVGEGT.

This clone showed up just a few times. The chain joins TRBV28 to TRBJ2-2, with 13 nucleotides matching TRBD2. The trim removed 9 bases at V and 4 bases at J, leaving 8 bases unmatched. The germline V gene encodes CDR1 MDHEN and CDR2 SYDVKM. CDR3 length equals 16 residues. CDR3 bases: TGTGCCAGTAAACTAGCGGGAGGGCCCAGCACCGGGGAGCTGTTTTTT. This sequence encodes CASKLAGGPSTGELFF.

The rearrangement links TRBV30 to TRBJ1-5; a possible D gene is TRBD1 (5 bases). From germline, CDR1 is GTSNPN and CDR2 SVGIG (reference sequence). The V gene lost 0 bases and the J gene lost 0 bases, with 12 bases spanning the gap. The CDR3 runs 16 residues. CDR3: CAWSVQEGYSNQPQHF. The CDR3 region has the DNA TGTGCCTGGAGTGTACAGGAGGGCTATAGCAATCAGCCCCAGCATTTT.

This clone came up a few times. The rearrangement uses TRBV11-1 and TRBJ2-1, with 7 positions matching TRBD2. This CDR3 contains 12 residues. Germline V gives CDR1 SGHAT, CDR2 FQDESV (reference sequence). V dropped 5 bases and J dropped 10; count of bases not matched to a gene: 5. The CDR3, as DNA: TGTGCCAGCAGCGCGACTAGCATAGAGCAGTTCTTC. Residues: CASSATSIEQFF. Looking up the rest from reference TRBV11-1 and TRBJ2-1 gives the full variable domain: EAEVAQSPRYKITEKSQAVAFWCDPISGHATLYWYRQILGQGPELLVQFQDESVVDDSQLPKDRFSAERLKGVDSTLKIQPAELGDSAMYLCASSATSIEQFFGPGTRLTVL.

As concerns this clone: Other DNA sequences from this sample encode an identical CDR3 as well. The rearrangement joins TRBV9 to TRBJ1-1; no clear D gene. Germline assignment: CDR1 SGDLS and CDR2 YYNGEE. Between the trimmed V and J ends, which lost 0 bases and 5 bases, there was a span of 8 bases. This CDR3 has 13 amino acids. CDR3 DNA: TGTGCCAGCAGCGTAGGACCGGGGACTGAAGCTTTCTTT. Translated: CASSVGPGTEAFF.

The chain employs TRBV10-3 and TRBJ2-5, with D maybe TRBD1 (5 bases). Per the germline V gene, CDR1 is ENHRY and CDR2 is SYGVKD. V was pared by 6 bases and J by 5 bases, with 10 bases between. The CDR3 is 12 amino acids. DNA for the CDR3: TGTGCCATCAGCCACCAGGGCGAGACCCAGTACTTC. This gives the protein CAISHQGETQYF.

This chain connects TRBV4-2 to TRBJ1-4; D not resolved. Trimming left V 1 base short and J 0 bases short, with 15 bases between. Germline-derived CDR1 and CDR2 are LGHNA and YNFKEQ. The CDR3 spans 18 residues. This CDR3 is CASSQGGVRWPTNEKLFF. As DNA, the CDR3 is TGTGCCAGCAGCCAAGGCGGCGTTAGGTGGCCAACTAATGAAAAACTGTTTTTT.

The chain uses TRBV6-6 and TRBJ2-7; D gene unclear. CDR1 is MNHNY and CDR2 is SVGAGI in the germline V gene (reference sequence). V gave up 6 bases and J gave up 2 bases, with 14 bases separating them. This CDR3 spans 14 amino acids. The CDR3 sequence is CASRPDGSPYEQYF. The CDR3, as DNA: TGTGCCAGCAGACCCGACGGGTCCCCCTACGAGCAGTACTTC.